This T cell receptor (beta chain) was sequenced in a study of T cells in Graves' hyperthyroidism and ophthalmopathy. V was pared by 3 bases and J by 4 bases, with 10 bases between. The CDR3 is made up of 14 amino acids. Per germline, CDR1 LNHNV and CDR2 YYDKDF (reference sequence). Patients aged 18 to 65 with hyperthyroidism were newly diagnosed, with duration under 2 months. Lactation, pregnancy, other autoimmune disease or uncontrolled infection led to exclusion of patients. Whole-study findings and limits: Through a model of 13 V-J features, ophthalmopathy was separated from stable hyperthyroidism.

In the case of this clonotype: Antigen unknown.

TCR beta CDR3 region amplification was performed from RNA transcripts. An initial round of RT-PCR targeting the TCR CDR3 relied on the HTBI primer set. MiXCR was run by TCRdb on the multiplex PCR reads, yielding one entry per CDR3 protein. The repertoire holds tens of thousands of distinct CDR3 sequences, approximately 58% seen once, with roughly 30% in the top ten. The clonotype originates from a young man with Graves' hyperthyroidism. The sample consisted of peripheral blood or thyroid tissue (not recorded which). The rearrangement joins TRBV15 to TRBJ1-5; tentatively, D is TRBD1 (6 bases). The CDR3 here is CATSRSGANQPQHF. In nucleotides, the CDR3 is TGTGCCACCAGCAGGTCGGGGGCGAATCAGCCCCAGCATTTT.